This entry lists 20 T cell receptor beta chains sequenced from one sample in a study of cytomegalovirus exposure and HLA in healthy donors. Researchers ran the PCR with 60 Vbeta and 13 Jbeta primers. Clones were read by immunoSEQ multiplex PCR, and TCRdb kept only the in-frame ones, dropping some. Of approximately 150,000 clones in the sample, around four fifths were seen once. Input material: PBMCs. All receptors derive from a man aged 18 to 30 in good health and CMV-seropositive.

This clone was recorded once. V and J are TRBV9 and TRBJ1-2; 9 nucleotides line up with TRBD1. Germline trimming cut 3 bases from V and 4 bases from J; bases unmatched to any gene: 4. CDR1 and CDR2 from the germline V gene are SGDLS and YYNGEE. This CDR3 is built from 14 residues. The CDR3 nucleotides read TGTGCCAGCAGCGAAACAGGGGGCAGCTATGGCTACACCTTC. The encoded protein is CASSETGGSYGYTF. Looking up the rest from reference TRBV9 and TRBJ1-2 gives the full variable domain: DSGVTQTPKHLITATGQRVTLRCSPRSGDLSVYWYQQSLDQGLQFLIQYYNGEERAKGNILERFSAQQFPDLHSELNLSSLELGDSALYFCASSETGGSYGYTFGSGTRLTVV.

This chain joins TRBV27 and TRBJ1-1, with D unresolved. Trimming removed 3 bases at V and 1 base at J, with 6 bases between. Germline V gene lookup returns CDR1 MNHEY and CDR2 SMNVEV (reference sequence). The CDR3 loop spans 13 amino acids. In nucleotides, the CDR3 is TGTGCCAGCAGTTTGTATCCGAACACTGAAGCTTTCTTT. It specifies CASSLYPNTEAFF.

To note about this clone: This is likely a read error, given that the CDR3 carries no conserved phenylalanine or tryptophan at its end. The gene calls are TRBV19 and TRBJ1-6; 7 bases fit TRBD1. Trimming at V came to 2 bases and at J to 7 bases, leaving 2 bases not matched to a gene. Germline CDR1 reads LNHDA; CDR2 reads SQIVND (reference sequence). The CDR3 extends over 14 amino acids. The CDR3 sequence: CASSIPGQNSPLHL. The CDR3 DNA sequence: TGTGCCAGTAGTATACCGGGACAGAATTCACCCCTCCACCTT.

The chain joins TRBV5-5 to TRBJ2-7; D perhaps matches TRBD1 (5 bases). V gave up 6 bases and J gave up 4 bases, with 14 bases separating them. The CDR3 length is 13 residues. Germline V gene lookup returns CDR1 SGHKS and CDR2 YYEKEE (reference sequence). CDR3 loop: CASTDIGEYEQYF. The CDR3, as DNA: TGTGCCAGCACCGATATAGGGGAATACGAGCAGTACTTC. Full variable domain (remainder filled in from reference TRBV5-5 and TRBJ2-7): DAGVTQSPTHLIKTRGQQVTLRCSPISGHKSVSWYQQVLGQGPQFIFQYYEKEERGRGNFPDRFSARQFPNYSSELNVNALLLGDSALYLCASTDIGEYEQYFGPGTRLTVT.

The chain employs TRBV29-1 and TRBJ2-3, with 8 bases that match TRBD2. Trimming removed 6 bases from V and 6 bases from J; junction bases left unmatched: 14. Looked up from germline, CDR1 is SQVTM and CDR2 is ANQGSEA. The CDR3 is 15 amino acids. CDR3 amino acids: CSVYTGGGPGDTQYF. CDR3 DNA: TGCAGCGTCTATACGGGGGGGGGCCCTGGCGATACGCAGTATTTT.

This rearrangement joins TRBV5-6 to TRBJ2-6; the D gene is possibly TRBD2 (7 bases). V lost 3 bases and J 4 bases, leaving 23 bases between the germline ends. Germline V gene lookup returns CDR1 SGHDT and CDR2 YYEEEE. This CDR3 comprises 19 residues. The CDR3 reads CASSSVFSGGALGANVLTF. The CDR3 region has the DNA TGTGCCAGCAGCTCGGTGTTTAGTGGGGGGGCCCTCGGGGCCAACGTCCTGACTTTC.

The chain employs TRBV7-8 and TRBJ2-5, with TRBD2 matching over 10 bases. The DNA end favors TRBJ2-7, so the J call may be wrong. This CDR3 has 15 residues. Germline CDR1 reads SGHVS; CDR2 reads FQNEAQ. The CDR3 DNA reads TGTGCCAGCAGCTTGCGACTAGCGGGTCTCTACGAGCAGTACTTC. Its protein is CASSLRLAGLYEQYF.

V and J are TRBV4-3 and TRBJ2-6; D remains ambiguous. Trimming cost V 0 bases and J 0 bases, with 12 bases left between them. Germline V CDR1 and CDR2: LGHNA, YSLEER. The CDR3 totals 18 residues. Here the CDR3 DNA reads TGCGCCAGCAGCCAAGACCCCGCAGGAAACTCTGGGGCCAACGTCCTGACTTTC. Its protein is CASSQDPAGNSGANVLTF.

This clone has just a few counts. This chain connects TRBV18 to TRBJ1-4, with 7 bases lining up with TRBD1. The CDR3 extends over 20 amino acids. Trimming cost V 3 bases and J 5 bases; bases outside gene matches: 21. Germline V lookup: CDR1 KGHSH, CDR2 LQKENI. The CDR3 DNA reads as TGTGCCAGCTCACCCGGACAGGTAACTGGCGACGGCATTGAGAATGAAAAACTGTTTTTT. This gives the protein CASSPGQVTGDGIENEKLFF.

The chain is built from TRBV7-2 and TRBJ1-1; 12 nucleotides align to TRBD1. Germline loops: CDR1 SGHTA, CDR2 FQGNSA. V was clipped by 5 bases and J by 11 bases; unmatched bases: 12. CDR3 length: 15 residues. The CDR3 spells CASSPRPGQGARAFF. The CDR3 DNA follows: TGTGCCAGCAGCCCACGACCGGGACAGGGGGCGCGGGCTTTCTTT.

V gene TRBV28 combines with J gene TRBJ2-7, with a tentative D call TRBD2 (5 bases). CDR1 is MDHEN and CDR2 is SYDVKM in the germline V gene. There are 13 residues in the CDR3. Trimming pared 2 bases from V and 2 bases from J, leaving 7 bases between. This CDR3 reads CASSLKLAYEQYF. The CDR3, as DNA: TGTGCCAGCAGTTTAAAACTAGCCTACGAGCAGTACTTC.

The chain joins TRBV13 to TRBJ2-1, with 7 bases matching TRBD1. Germline trimming cut 5 bases from V and 8 bases from J; bases unmatched to any gene: 6. Looked up from germline, CDR1 is PRHDT and CDR2 is FYEKMQ (reference sequence). The CDR3 totals 13 residues. The CDR3 DNA sequence: TGTGCCAGCAGCAGGTACAGGGGCGATGAGCAGTTCTTC. This translates into CASSRYRGDEQFF.

This sequence joins TRBV28 and TRBJ1-1; maybe TRBD1 (5 bases). Trimming removed 2 bases at V and 1 base at J, with 20 bases between. The CDR3 is 18 residues long. In germline, CDR1 is MDHEN, CDR2 SYDVKM. The CDR3 reads CASSLLLTYGHGNTEAFF. CDR3 coding DNA: TGTGCCAGCAGTTTACTCTTAACTTATGGACATGGGAACACTGAAGCTTTCTTT.

The genes are TRBV18 and TRBJ1-5; no clear D. CDR3 length: 15 amino acids. Trimming took off 3 bases at V and 1 base at J, with 10 bases between the two ends. Germline V gene sequence: CDR1 KGHSH, CDR2 LQKENI. CDR3 sequence reads: CASSPAGGSNQPQHF. For the CDR3, the DNA is TGTGCCAGCTCACCTGCGGGAGGCAGCAATCAGCCCCAGCATTTT. Filled out from reference TRBV18 and TRBJ1-5, the complete variable domain reads NAGVMQNPRHLVRRRGQEARLRCSPMKGHSHVYWYRQLPEEGLKFMVYLQKENIIDESGMPKERFSAEFPKEGPSILRIQQVVRGDSAAYFCASSPAGGSNQPQHFGDGTRLSIL.

The chain combines TRBV2 with TRBJ1-5; D uncertain. Looked up from germline, CDR1 is SNHLY and CDR2 is FYNNEI. V gave up 3 bases and J gave up 2 bases, with 14 bases separating them. There are 16 residues in the CDR3. CDR3 in amino acids: CASSDQLTEGNQPQHF. Written as DNA, the CDR3 is TGTGCCAGCAGTGATCAACTTACAGAAGGCAATCAGCCCCAGCATTTT.

The chain carries TRBV19 and TRBJ1-2; D remains ambiguous. V gave up 0 bases and J gave up 4 bases, with 12 bases separating them. The CDR3 length is 15 residues. Germline V gene sequence: CDR1 LNHDA, CDR2 SQIVND (reference sequence). Here the CDR3 DNA reads TGTGCCAGTAGTATAGATAGTTCAGACTTCTATGGCTACACCTTC. Amino acids: CASSIDSSDFYGYTF.

For this clone: Since no conserved phenylalanine or tryptophan closes the CDR3, a read error is the likely cause. The V and J genes are TRBV5-6 and TRBJ1-6, with D possibly matching TRBD1 (6 bases). The CDR3 consists of 17 residues. Germline values: CDR1 SGHDT, CDR2 YYEEEE. V lost 4 bases to trimming and J lost 5 bases, with 19 bases between them. This CDR3 is CASSRNRERFDNSPLHL. Here the CDR3 DNA reads TGTGCCAGCAGCCGAAACAGGGAGAGGTTCGATAATTCACCCCTCCACCTT.

This chain links TRBV6-1 with TRBJ1-2; D is uncertain. The germline CDR1 and CDR2 sequences are MNHNS and SASEGT. Trimming shortened V by 2 bases and J by 8 bases, and 12 bases separated the two germline ends. The CDR3 length is 13 residues. The CDR3 loop reads CASSELGSWGYTF. The DNA of the CDR3 is TGTGCCAGCAGTGAACTTGGGAGCTGGGGCTACACCTTC.

In this sample, this clone turned up a few times. The V call is TRBV6-1, the J call TRBJ2-5, with TRBD1 matching over 8 bases. V trimming: 1 base; J trimming: 2 bases; junction bases outside the gene matches: 0. The germline gives CDR1 MNHNS, CDR2 SASEGT. The CDR3 covers 14 residues. CDR3 nucleotides: TGTGCCAGCAGTGAAGGGACAGGGCAAGAGACCCAGTACTTC. This translates into CASSEGTGQETQYF.

This chain connects TRBV7-9 to TRBJ1-4, with D possibly matching TRBD1 (6 bases). Looked up from germline, CDR1 is SEHNR and CDR2 is FQNEAQ (reference sequence). Deletions cut 5 bases from V and 0 bases from J, with 19 bases between. The CDR3 loop spans 18 amino acids. CDR3 loop: CASSARTETGPTNEKLFF. CDR3 in DNA: TGTGCCAGCAGCGCTAGAACAGAGACAGGCCCAACTAATGAAAAACTGTTTTTT.